The 13 T cell receptor beta chains below all came from one sample that was sequenced in a study of T cell responses to AZD1222 COVID-19 vaccine. Clones were read by immunoSEQ multiplex PCR, and TCRdb kept only the in-frame ones, dropping some. The sample has 130,000 or so clones, under 95% seen once. The sample in question was peripheral blood, obtained on day 0 of AZD1222 vaccination. The receptor set was obtained from an adult in good health.

The chain combines TRBV4-1 with TRBJ2-1, with D tentatively TRBD1 (6 bases). The germline V gene has CDR1 MGHRA and CDR2 YSYEKL. The CDR3 has 12 amino acids. V lost 5 bases, J lost 7 bases, and 9 bases lay in between. CDR3 coding DNA: TGCGCCAGCAGCTTAGGACAGAATGAGCAGTTCTTC. Encoded protein: CASSLGQNEQFF.

Only one count was recorded for this clone. The V gene is TRBV7-9, the J gene TRBJ1-1, with D unresolved. V lost 3 bases to trimming and J lost 0 bases, with 11 bases between them. Germline-derived CDR1 and CDR2 are SEHNR and FQNEAQ (reference sequence). This CDR3 region has 15 residues. DNA of the CDR3: TGTGCCAGCAGCTTGCCTCAGGCAATGAACACTGAAGCTTTCTTT. It is translated as CASSLPQAMNTEAFF.

The chain combines TRBV19 with TRBJ1-1; TRBD1 agrees at 7 bases. Per germline, CDR1 LNHDA and CDR2 SQIVND (reference sequence). Trimming removed 5 bases from V and 7 bases from J; junction bases left unmatched: 10. The CDR3 sequence is 14 residues long. In nucleotides, the CDR3 is TGTGCCAGTAGTCCTCTGGACAGGAGAAGTGAAGCTTTCTTT. Its protein product is CASSPLDRRSEAFF.

The chain is built from TRBV9 and TRBJ2-2; D might be TRBD1 (6 bases). Per germline, CDR1 SGDLS and CDR2 YYNGEE. The CDR3 is 15 amino acids. The V and J ends lost 0 bases and 5 bases respectively, with 11 bases between them. The CDR3 loop reads CASSVGDRLTGELFF. CDR3 nucleotide sequence: TGTGCCAGCAGCGTAGGAGACAGGCTTACCGGGGAGCTGTTTTTT.

J is TRBJ1-1 and V is TRBV7-9; D is unclear. The CDR3 is 12 amino acids. V was pared by 0 bases and J by 7 bases, with 6 bases between. The germline CDR1 and CDR2 sequences are SEHNR and FQNEAQ (reference sequence). CDR3 residues: CASSLAGSEAFF. The CDR3 DNA follows: TGTGCCAGCAGCTTAGCTGGCAGTGAAGCTTTCTTT.

This chain uses TRBV28 with TRBJ2-7; 8 nucleotides line up with TRBD2. The CDR3 length is 17 residues. The junction had 11 bases not matched to a gene; V was cut back by 1 base and J by 3 bases. CDR1 is MDHEN and CDR2 is SYDVKM in the germline V gene. As DNA, the CDR3 is TGTGCCAGCAGTTTATACCTCGGGACTAGGAGTCTCTACGAGCAGTACTTC. Amino acids: CASSLYLGTRSLYEQYF.

V gene TRBV10-3 combines with J gene TRBJ1-6; 8 bases align to TRBD1. The CDR3 extends over 15 amino acids. Germline-derived CDR1 and CDR2 are ENHRY and SYGVKD. V was pared by 2 bases and J by 8 bases, with 5 bases of the junction left unmatched. The CDR3 nucleotides are TGTGCCATCAGTGAGCACAGGGGGGAGGATTCACCCCTCCACTTT. This sequence encodes CAISEHRGEDSPLHF.

This rearrangement joins TRBV2 to TRBJ2-3; perhaps TRBD1 as D (5 bases). Per germline, CDR1 SNHLY and CDR2 FYNNEI. Between the trimmed V and J ends, which lost 6 bases and 1 base, there was a span of 20 bases. This CDR3 contains 17 residues. The CDR3 loop is CASRPGRATVGTDTQYF. The CDR3 coding sequence is TGTGCCAGCAGGCCCGGCAGGGCGACCGTGGGCACAGATACGCAGTATTTT.

Here the CDR3 DNA reads TGCAGTGCTAGGGAGACTCAGCCCCAGCATTTT. The encoded protein is CSARETQPQHF. V gene TRBV20-1 combines with J gene TRBJ1-5, with D unresolved. The CDR3 spans 11 residues. CDR1 DFQATT and CDR2 SNEGSKA come from the germline V gene (reference sequence). Trimming took off 3 bases at V and 6 bases at J, with 6 bases between the two ends.

The chain has TRBV7-9 and TRBJ1-2; D remains ambiguous. The CDR3 runs to 13 residues. The V and J ends lost 7 bases and 4 bases respectively, with 13 bases between them. Looked up from germline, CDR1 is SEHNR and CDR2 is FQNEAQ (reference sequence). The CDR3 nucleotides are TGTGCCAGCACCAGCCGAGACTTCTATGGCTACACCTTC. Its translation is CASTSRDFYGYTF.

The V and J genes are TRBV12-5 and TRBJ1-1; perhaps TRBD1 as D (6 bases). V dropped 0 bases and J dropped 0 bases, with 20 bases sitting between them. Germline assignment: CDR1 LGHNT and CDR2 FRNRAP. The CDR3 consists of 19 residues. The CDR3 DNA follows: TGTGCTAGTGGTTTGGTACTCGGGGGTAAGGGGGAAGTGAACACTGAAGCTTTCTTT. Protein sequence: CASGLVLGGKGEVNTEAFF.

This clone was picked up one time. The V call is TRBV25-1, the J call TRBJ1-5, with D possibly matching TRBD1 (5 bases). The V gene lost 2 bases and the J gene lost 6 bases, with 14 bases spanning the gap. The germline V gene has CDR1 MGHDK and CDR2 SYGVNS. This CDR3 has 15 residues. The CDR3, as DNA: TGTGCCAGCAGTGAAGGTTCGGGGGTGGGTCAGCCCCAGCATTTT. This translates into CASSEGSGVGQPQHF.

The V call is TRBV27, the J call TRBJ1-2; D gene ambiguous. CDR3 size: 15 residues. From germline, CDR1 is MNHEY and CDR2 SMNVEV (reference sequence). Trimming stripped 2 bases from V and 7 bases from J, with 17 bases between. The CDR3 is CASSLSQPTLGGYTF. In DNA, the CDR3 is TGTGCCAGCAGTTTAAGTCAGCCGACATTGGGTGGCTACACCTTC.